By sample share, the clone carrying this T cell receptor (beta chain) is medium-sized. What it binds is not known. After constant-region reverse-primer amplification, full-length variable regions underwent semi-nested PCR with Nested Universal Primer A. TCRdb re-called the 5' RACE reads with MiXCR, one entry per CDR3 protein. Here the sample spans approximately 9,800 distinct CDR3 sequences, 11% to 15% being singletons. Study results and caveats: The TCR gene usage of tumor memory CD4+ T cells clustered together with blood and lymph node memory CD4+ cells and with lymph node naive CD4+ cells. Whole repertoires were not studied in the larger cohort, only one V-J beta rearrangement. Tumor Tregs overlapped most with tumor, then blood, naive CD4+ cells.

Cells sorted as Tregs were CD4+, CD25+ and CD127-/low. The sequenced sample consisted of Tregs sorted from blood. This TCR was recovered from a female donor with breast cancer.

CDR3 in DNA: TGTGCCATCAGGAGAAAGACCGGGGAGCTGTTTTTT. This translates into CAIRRKTGELFF. This chain connects TRBV10-3 to TRBJ2-2; D ambiguous. Germline lookup yields CDR1 ENHRY and CDR2 SYGVKD. The CDR3 loop spans 12 amino acids. V lost 6 bases and J 5 bases, leaving 7 bases between the germline ends.